This T cell receptor beta chain was profiled in a study of CXCR3-negative and CXCR3-positive naive CD8 T cells. Study-level background: Across all libraries, TRB reads numbered 120 million to 150 million, with about 1.5 +/- 0.3 million in each library.

Overall study findings and caveats: Cryopreserved cells partially lost CXCR3 expression, and fresh PBMCs were used in most assays. In naive cells, CXCR3-negative and CXCR3-positive subsets had similar TRBV-TRBJ usage; memory cells differed.

UMI-labeled 5' RACE TRB cDNA libraries were prepared from the cells. TCRdb reprocessed the 5' RACE reads; each CDR3 protein has one entry and no DNA is given. The listing records tens of thousands of distinct CDR3 sequences. Germline loops: CDR1 SGHAT, CDR2 FQNNGV. There are 13 residues in the CDR3. Note on this clonotype: What it binds is unknown.

Each CD8+ T cell subset was sorted in triplicate, over 250,000 cells each. This sequence was found in a human donor in good health. Some clones in this sample may be carry-over from other donors' samples. This chain links TRBV11-2 with TRBJ2-7; with no DNA, the TCRdb D assignment of TRBD1 cannot be verified. The sequencing input was memory CD8+ T cells from blood. CDR3 sequence: CASSLATGNEQYF.